This entry lists 21 T cell receptor beta chains sequenced from one sample in a study of PD-L1 blockade in urothelial cancer. Time point in this sample: peripheral blood 6 weeks after treatment start. Sequenced by immunoSEQ multiplex PCR; TCRdb stores in-frame clones only, minus some. The repertoire consists of under 150,000 clones, with around 89% occurring once and the leading ten covering around 1.7%. Material: PBMCs, obtained around atezolizumab (anti-PD-L1) treatment. Every receptor here comes from a man between 60 and 75 years old with urothelial cancer.

This clone was detected a few times. This sequence joins TRBV4-2 and TRBJ2-2; no clear D. Germline lookup yields CDR1 LGHNA and CDR2 YNFKEQ. This CDR3 spans 14 amino acids. Between the trimmed V and J ends, which lost 4 bases and 6 bases, there was a span of 12 bases. The CDR3: CASSRLDLAGELFF. The CDR3 DNA reads TGTGCCAGCAGCCGATTAGACTTAGCCGGGGAGCTGTTTTTT.

The rearrangement joins TRBV6-5 to TRBJ1-1; D is undetermined. In germline, CDR1 is MNHEY, CDR2 SVGAGI. There are 16 residues in the CDR3. Trimming stripped 0 bases from V and 3 bases from J, with 14 bases between. CDR3 loop: CASSYSIGKLHTEAFF. The CDR3 DNA sequence: TGTGCCAGCAGTTACTCGATCGGTAAACTTCACACTGAAGCTTTCTTT.

This clone was picked up a small number of times. V and J are TRBV7-9 and TRBJ1-2; TRBD1 matches at 10 bases. This CDR3 is built from 15 residues. Germline V gene data show CDR1 as SEHNR and CDR2 as FQNEAQ (reference sequence). Losses at the gene ends were 3 bases for V and 5 bases for J; bases not matched to a gene: 6. The CDR3 here is CASSFPTGGLYGYTF. The CDR3 DNA reads TGTGCCAGCAGCTTCCCGACAGGGGGCCTATATGGCTACACCTTC.

The DNA for the CDR3 is TGTGCCAGCAGCTTAGCACAGAGCTACGAGCAGTACTTC. This codes for CASSLAQSYEQYF. The J gene is TRBJ2-7, the V gene TRBV7-8, with unresolved D. Trimming removed 0 bases at V and 3 bases at J, with 6 bases between. The CDR3 has 13 amino acids. Germline CDR1 SGHVS, CDR2 FQNEAQ.

The chain couples TRBV15 to TRBJ1-1, with D unclear. V dropped 2 bases and J dropped 0 bases, with 10 bases sitting between them. The CDR3 runs to 15 residues. Germline V gene lookup returns CDR1 LNHNV and CDR2 YYDKDF (reference sequence). The CDR3 reads CATSRPRNMNTEAFF. In DNA form, the CDR3 reads TGTGCCACCAGCAGACCTAGGAACATGAACACTGAAGCTTTCTTT. The variable domain in full, with the rest retrieved from reference TRBV15 and TRBJ1-1, is DAMVIQNPRYQVTQFGKPVTLSCSQTLNHNVMYWYQQKSSQAPKLLFHYYDKDFNNEADTPDNFQSRRPNTSFCFLDIRSPGLGDTAMYLCATSRPRNMNTEAFFGQGTRLTVV.

The genes are TRBV11-2 and TRBJ2-7; a possible D gene is TRBD2 (5 bases). V was pared by 0 bases and J by 3 bases, with 21 bases between. Germline V gene lookup returns CDR1 SGHAT and CDR2 FQNNGV. There are 18 residues in the CDR3. The CDR3: CASSLDYSIGKAFYEQYF. In DNA, the CDR3 is TGTGCCAGCAGCTTAGATTATAGTATCGGGAAGGCTTTCTACGAGCAGTACTTC.

V gene TRBV28 combines with J gene TRBJ2-7; TRBD2 matches 7 bases. Losses at the gene ends were 2 bases for V and 6 bases for J; bases not matched to a gene: 10. Germline values: CDR1 MDHEN, CDR2 SYDVKM. The length of the CDR3 is 15 residues. In DNA form, the CDR3 reads TGTGCCAGCAGTTTACCCGGGACTAAGGCGGGCGAGCAGTACTTC. This gives the protein CASSLPGTKAGEQYF.

V usage is TRBV6-1 and J usage is TRBJ2-7; D is undetermined. Germline V gene lookup returns CDR1 MNHNS and CDR2 SASEGT. CDR3 size: 13 residues. Trimming cost V 4 bases and J 0 bases, with 7 bases left between them. CDR3 sequence: CASSGVASYEQYF. The CDR3 DNA reads as TGTGCCAGCAGTGGAGTAGCCTCCTACGAGCAGTACTTC.

Concerning this clone: This sample includes further DNA sequences coding for the same CDR3. J is TRBJ2-7 and V is TRBV29-1, with D maybe TRBD1 (5 bases). The CDR3 covers 13 residues. Trimming took 3 bases from V and 2 from J, leaving 11 bases between them. The germline V gene has CDR1 SQVTM and CDR2 ANQGSEA. The CDR3 coding sequence is TGCAGCGTTGAGGGGCAAGGCGCCTACGAGCAGTACTTC. Translating gives CSVEGQGAYEQYF.

The genes are TRBV5-1 and TRBJ1-2; 9 nucleotides line up with TRBD1. CDR1 and CDR2 (germline): SGHRS, YFSETQ. This CDR3 has 14 residues. Trimming at V came to 3 bases and at J to 2 bases, leaving 2 bases not matched to a gene. The DNA of the CDR3 is TGCGCCAGCAGCTCTACAGGGGGCAACTATGGCTACACCTTC. Amino acid sequence: CASSSTGGNYGYTF.

V gene TRBV4-1 combines with J gene TRBJ2-6; 7 bases are shared with TRBD1. Germline V lookup: CDR1 MGHRA, CDR2 YSYEKL. The V and J ends lost 4 bases and 3 bases, in that order; junction bases with no gene match: 9. This CDR3 region has 17 residues. The CDR3 sequence is CASSPQAGGGGANVLTF. The CDR3 nucleotides are TGCGCCAGCAGCCCGCAAGCAGGGGGTGGTGGGGCCAACGTCCTGACTTTC.

The V and J genes are TRBV5-4 and TRBJ2-7; 9 bases match TRBD2. With V trimmed by 2 bases and J by 6 bases, 9 bases remained unmatched. The length of the CDR3 is 15 residues. Germline V gene data show CDR1 as SGHNT and CDR2 as YYREEE (reference sequence). CDR3 loop: CASSFGSGSIGEQYF. CDR3 nucleotides: TGTGCCAGCAGCTTTGGTAGCGGGAGTATCGGCGAGCAGTACTTC.

The chain joins TRBV28 to TRBJ1-2; 10 bases are shared with TRBD1. V dropped 6 bases and J dropped 6; count of bases not matched to a gene: 4. The germline V gene encodes CDR1 MDHEN and CDR2 SYDVKM. The CDR3 loop spans 13 amino acids. CDR3 nucleotides: TGTGCCAGCAGAGCCGGGACAGGGGATGGCTACACCTTC. Translation: CASRAGTGDGYTF.

As concerns this clone: At one boundary the junction diverges from the germline segment, which might be a read error. V and J are TRBV10-3 and TRBJ2-3, with D possibly TRBD1 on 6 matching bases. The length of the CDR3 is 13 residues. The germline CDR1 and CDR2 sequences are ENHRY and SYGVKD. The DNA for the CDR3 is TGTGCCATCAGGGAGTATACAGGGGATACGCAGTATTTT. Amino acids: CAIREYTGDTQYF.

The chain couples TRBV11-2 to TRBJ2-4, with D uncertain. This CDR3 is built from 17 residues. The V end was cut by 2 bases, the J end by 0 bases, with 14 bases between. Germline CDR1 reads SGHAT; CDR2 reads FQNNGV. The chain's CDR3 is CASSLSPLRKAKNIQYF. The CDR3 region has the DNA TGTGCCAGCAGCTTATCCCCCCTGCGTAAAGCCAAAAACATTCAGTACTTC.

J is TRBJ1-4 and V is TRBV2; D is unclear. The CDR3 has 15 residues. The germline V gene has CDR1 SNHLY and CDR2 FYNNEI. V gave up 7 bases and J gave up 0 bases, with 12 bases separating them. The CDR3 loop reads CASTGKLATNEKLFF. CDR3 coding DNA: TGTGCCAGCACGGGGAAGCTTGCAACTAATGAAAAACTGTTTTTT.

This chain uses TRBV10-3 with TRBJ1-2, with 8 nucleotides matching TRBD1. The trim removed 2 bases at V and 7 bases at J, leaving 12 bases unmatched. This CDR3 is built from 16 residues. CDR1 is ENHRY, CDR2 SYGVKD, per germline. Here the CDR3 reads CAISEPTTGAQVGYTF. The DNA for the CDR3 is TGTGCCATCAGTGAGCCGACGACAGGGGCGCAAGTTGGCTACACCTTC.

This sequence joins TRBV7-9 and TRBJ2-6; maybe TRBD2 (5 bases). Germline V gene sequence: CDR1 SEHNR, CDR2 FQNEAQ (reference sequence). Trimming pared 5 bases from V and 4 bases from J, leaving 18 bases between. The CDR3 extends over 17 amino acids. CDR3 DNA: TGTGCCAGCAGCCCCTTTCCGGGGTGGGTCGGGGCCAACGTCCTGACTTTC. Residues: CASSPFPGWVGANVLTF.

This chain uses TRBV29-1 with TRBJ2-3; 10 nucleotides line up with TRBD1. Germline V gives CDR1 SQVTM, CDR2 ANQGSEA. The CDR3 has 13 residues. V was clipped by 6 bases and J by 5 bases; unmatched bases: 5. In nucleotides, the CDR3 is TGCAGCGTGAGACAGGGGGCGGGAGATACGCAGTATTTT. Protein product: CSVRQGAGDTQYF.

This clone has just one count. The chain employs TRBV28 and TRBJ1-1; no definite D call. CDR1 is MDHEN and CDR2 is SYDVKM in the germline V gene. The CDR3 consists of 15 residues. The V end lost 8 bases, the J end lost 3 bases, and 19 bases lay between the germline ends. Here the CDR3 reads CASGQGSAGDTEAFF. CDR3 nucleotides: TGTGCCAGCGGGCAAGGTAGCGCGGGCGACACTGAAGCTTTCTTT.

This chain links TRBV2 with TRBJ2-7; D gene uncertain. CDR1 and CDR2 from the germline V gene are SNHLY and FYNNEI. The CDR3 extends over 14 amino acids. V lost 2 bases and J 5 bases, leaving 13 bases between the germline ends. CDR3: CASSETQSVNEQYF. The CDR3 bases are TGTGCCAGCAGTGAAACCCAAAGCGTAAACGAGCAGTACTTC.